This T cell receptor beta chain appears in the sequencing data of a study of T cell repertoires in cytomegalovirus infection. About the study: Both a matching HLA type and CMV infection were indicated by public TCR beta signatures.

As regards this clonotype: Its cognate antigen is unknown.

General study findings and limits: Dominant in the ex vivo response were TCR beta clonotypes restricted by HLA-C and specific for CMV. Carriers of CMV and the relevant HLA type were discriminated by public TCR beta frequency.

The ends lost 1 base at V and 7 bases at J; junction bases unmatched: 3. Germline values: CDR1 PRHDT, CDR2 FYEKMQ (reference sequence). This CDR3 region has 16 residues. TCRdb itself ran the reads through MiXCR, one entry per CDR3 protein. The table has fewer than 550,000 distinct CDR3 sequences, approximately 15% seen once; the top ten hold 20% to 30%. The sequence was collected from a human donor in good health (CMV status not recorded). Some clones in this sample may be carry-over from other donors' samples. Sequenced input: CD8+ T cells from PBMCs. The rearrangement joins TRBV13 to TRBJ2-1; 14 bases map to TRBD2. The CDR3 loop reads CASSLAGTSGSNEQFF. CDR3 coding DNA: TGTGCCAGCAGCTTAGCCGGGACTAGCGGGAGTAATGAGCAGTTCTTC.